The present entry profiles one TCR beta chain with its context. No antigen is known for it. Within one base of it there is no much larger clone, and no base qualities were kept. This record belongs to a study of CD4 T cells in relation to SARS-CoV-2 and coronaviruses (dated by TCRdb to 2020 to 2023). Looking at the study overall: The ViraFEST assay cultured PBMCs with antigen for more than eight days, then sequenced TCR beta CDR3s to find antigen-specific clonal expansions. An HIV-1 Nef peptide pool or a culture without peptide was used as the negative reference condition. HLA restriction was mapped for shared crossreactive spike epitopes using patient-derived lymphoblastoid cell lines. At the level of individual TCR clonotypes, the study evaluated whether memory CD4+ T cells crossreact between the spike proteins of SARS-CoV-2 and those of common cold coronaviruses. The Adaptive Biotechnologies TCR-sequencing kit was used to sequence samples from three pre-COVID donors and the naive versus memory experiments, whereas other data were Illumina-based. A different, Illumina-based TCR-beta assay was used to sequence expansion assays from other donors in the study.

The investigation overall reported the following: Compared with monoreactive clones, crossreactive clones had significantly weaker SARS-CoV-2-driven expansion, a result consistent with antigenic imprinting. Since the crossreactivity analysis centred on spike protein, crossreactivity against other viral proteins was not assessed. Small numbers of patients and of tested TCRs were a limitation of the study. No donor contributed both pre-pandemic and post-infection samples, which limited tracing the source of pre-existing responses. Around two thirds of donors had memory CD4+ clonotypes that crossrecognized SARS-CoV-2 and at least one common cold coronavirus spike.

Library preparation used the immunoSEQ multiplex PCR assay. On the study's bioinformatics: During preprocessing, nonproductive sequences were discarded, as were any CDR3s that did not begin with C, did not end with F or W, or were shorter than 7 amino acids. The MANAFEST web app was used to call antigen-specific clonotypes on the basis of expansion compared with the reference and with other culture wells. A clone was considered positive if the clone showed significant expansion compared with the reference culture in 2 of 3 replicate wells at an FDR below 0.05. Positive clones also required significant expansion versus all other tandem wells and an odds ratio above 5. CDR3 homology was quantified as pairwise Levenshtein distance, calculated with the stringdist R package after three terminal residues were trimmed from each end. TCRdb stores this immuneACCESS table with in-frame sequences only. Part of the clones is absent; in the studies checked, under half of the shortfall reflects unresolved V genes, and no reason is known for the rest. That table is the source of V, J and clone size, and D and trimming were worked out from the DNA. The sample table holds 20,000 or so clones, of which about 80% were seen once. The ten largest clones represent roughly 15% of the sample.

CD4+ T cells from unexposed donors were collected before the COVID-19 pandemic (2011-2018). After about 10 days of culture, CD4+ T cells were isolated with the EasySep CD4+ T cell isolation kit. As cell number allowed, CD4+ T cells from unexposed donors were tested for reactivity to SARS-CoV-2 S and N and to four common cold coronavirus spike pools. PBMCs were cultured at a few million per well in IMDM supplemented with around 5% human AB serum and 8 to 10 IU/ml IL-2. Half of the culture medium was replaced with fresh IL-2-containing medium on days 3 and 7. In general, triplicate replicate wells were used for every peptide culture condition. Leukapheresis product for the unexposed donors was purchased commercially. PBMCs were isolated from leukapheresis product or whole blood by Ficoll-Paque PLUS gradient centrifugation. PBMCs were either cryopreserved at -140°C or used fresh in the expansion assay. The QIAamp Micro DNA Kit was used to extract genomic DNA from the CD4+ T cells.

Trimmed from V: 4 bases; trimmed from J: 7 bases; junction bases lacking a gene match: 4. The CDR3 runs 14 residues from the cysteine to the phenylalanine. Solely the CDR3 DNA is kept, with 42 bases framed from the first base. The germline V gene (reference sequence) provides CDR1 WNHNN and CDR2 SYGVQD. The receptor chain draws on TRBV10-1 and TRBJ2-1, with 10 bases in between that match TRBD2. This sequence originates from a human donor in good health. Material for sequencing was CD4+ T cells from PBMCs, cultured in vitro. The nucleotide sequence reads TGCGCCAGCAGTGCCAGCGGGAGGGAAAATGAGCAGTTCTTC. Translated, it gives CASSASGRENEQFF.